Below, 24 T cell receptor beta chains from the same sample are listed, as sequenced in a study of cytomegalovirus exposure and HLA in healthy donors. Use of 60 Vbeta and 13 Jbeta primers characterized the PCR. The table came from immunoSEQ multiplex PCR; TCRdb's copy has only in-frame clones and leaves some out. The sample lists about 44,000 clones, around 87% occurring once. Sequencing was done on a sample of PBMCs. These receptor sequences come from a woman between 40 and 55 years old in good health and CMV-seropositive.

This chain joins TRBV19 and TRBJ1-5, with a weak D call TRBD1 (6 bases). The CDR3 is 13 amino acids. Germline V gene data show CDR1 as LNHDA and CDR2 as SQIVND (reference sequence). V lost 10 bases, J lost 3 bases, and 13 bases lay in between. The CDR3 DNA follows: TGTGCCACTACCAGGGGTGACAATCAGCCCCAGCATTTT. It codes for CATTRGDNQPQHF.

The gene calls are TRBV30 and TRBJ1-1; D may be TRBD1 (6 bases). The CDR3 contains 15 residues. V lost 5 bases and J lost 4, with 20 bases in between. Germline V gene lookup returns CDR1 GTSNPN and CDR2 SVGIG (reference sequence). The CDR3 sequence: CAWRRLSGALTEAFF. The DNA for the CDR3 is TGTGCCTGGCGCAGACTTTCAGGGGCCCTCACTGAAGCTTTCTTT.

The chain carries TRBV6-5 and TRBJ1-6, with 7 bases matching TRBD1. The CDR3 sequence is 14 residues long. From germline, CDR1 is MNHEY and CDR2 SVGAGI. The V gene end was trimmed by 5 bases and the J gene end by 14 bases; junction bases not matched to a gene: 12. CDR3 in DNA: TGTGCCAGCAGTGCCCGGGACAGCGGACCTGCCCTCCACTTT. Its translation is CASSARDSGPALHF.

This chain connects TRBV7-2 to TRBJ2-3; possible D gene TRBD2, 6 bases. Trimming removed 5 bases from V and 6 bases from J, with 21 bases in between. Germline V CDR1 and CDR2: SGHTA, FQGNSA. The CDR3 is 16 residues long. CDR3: CASSTQGGTARDTQYF. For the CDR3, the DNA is TGTGCCAGCAGCACTCAGGGCGGGACGGCGAGGGATACGCAGTATTTT.

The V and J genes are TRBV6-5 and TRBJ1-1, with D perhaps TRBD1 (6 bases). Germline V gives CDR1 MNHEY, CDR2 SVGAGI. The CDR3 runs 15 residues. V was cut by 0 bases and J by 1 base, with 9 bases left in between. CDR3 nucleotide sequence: TGTGCCAGCAGTTACTCGGGACAAAGGAACACTGAAGCTTTCTTT. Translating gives CASSYSGQRNTEAFF.

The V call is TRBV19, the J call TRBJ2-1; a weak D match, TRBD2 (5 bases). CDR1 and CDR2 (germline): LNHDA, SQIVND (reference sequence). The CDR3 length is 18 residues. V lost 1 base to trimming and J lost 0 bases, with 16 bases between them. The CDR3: CASSIARGRKGSYNEQFF. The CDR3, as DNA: TGTGCCAGTAGTATAGCCCGGGGAAGAAAGGGCTCCTACAATGAGCAGTTCTTC.

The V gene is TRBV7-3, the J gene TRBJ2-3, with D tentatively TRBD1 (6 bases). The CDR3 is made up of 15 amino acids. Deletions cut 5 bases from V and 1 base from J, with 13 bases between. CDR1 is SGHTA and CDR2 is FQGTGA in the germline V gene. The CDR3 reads CASSQTGSRTDTQYF. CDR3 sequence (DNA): TGTGCCAGCAGCCAAACAGGGTCTCGCACAGATACGCAGTATTTT.

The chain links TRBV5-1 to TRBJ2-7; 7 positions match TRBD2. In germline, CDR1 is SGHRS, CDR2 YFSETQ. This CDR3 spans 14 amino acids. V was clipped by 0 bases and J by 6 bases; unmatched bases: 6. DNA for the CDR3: TGCGCCAGCAGCTTGGTGGCGGGAGCGGGCGAGCAGTACTTC. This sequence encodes CASSLVAGAGEQYF.

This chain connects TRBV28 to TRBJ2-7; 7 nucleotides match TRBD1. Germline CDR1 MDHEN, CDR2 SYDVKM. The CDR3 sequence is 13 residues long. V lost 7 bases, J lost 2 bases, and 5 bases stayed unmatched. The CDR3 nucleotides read TGTGCCAGCACCCGGACAGGAACCTACGAGCAGTACTTC. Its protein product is CASTRTGTYEQYF.

The CDR3 DNA reads as TGTGCCAGCAGTTTGTGGACAGACCGGGGCACCGAGCAGTACTTC. It encodes CASSLWTDRGTEQYF. The chain uses TRBV28 and TRBJ2-7; possible D gene TRBD1, 6 bases. V was clipped by 3 bases and J by 6 bases, with 18 bases between them. This CDR3 contains 15 residues. Germline lookup yields CDR1 MDHEN and CDR2 SYDVKM. The full variable domain, in which reference TRBV28 and TRBJ2-7 provide the parts outside the CDR3, is DVKVTQSSRYLVKRTGEKVFLECVQDMDHENMFWYRQDPGLGLRLIYFSYDVKMKEKGDIPEGYSVSREKKERFSLILESASTNQTSMYLCASSLWTDRGTEQYFGPGTRLTVT.

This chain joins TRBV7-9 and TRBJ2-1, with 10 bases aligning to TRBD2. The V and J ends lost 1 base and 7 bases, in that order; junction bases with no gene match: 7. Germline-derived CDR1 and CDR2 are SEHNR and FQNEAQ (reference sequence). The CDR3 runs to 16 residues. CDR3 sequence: CASSLVAAGGRNEQFF. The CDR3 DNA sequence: TGTGCCAGCAGCTTAGTGGCAGCGGGGGGGCGGAATGAGCAGTTCTTC.

The CDR3 DNA sequence: TGTGCCAGCAGCAAGGGAGGGCCCACGGAGACCCAGTACTTC. This sequence encodes CASSKGGPTETQYF. The chain employs TRBV13 and TRBJ2-5, with TRBD2 identical over 7 bases. The CDR3 has 14 amino acids. The ends lost 5 bases at V and 5 bases at J; junction bases unmatched: 8. The germline CDR1 and CDR2 sequences are PRHDT and FYEKMQ (reference sequence).

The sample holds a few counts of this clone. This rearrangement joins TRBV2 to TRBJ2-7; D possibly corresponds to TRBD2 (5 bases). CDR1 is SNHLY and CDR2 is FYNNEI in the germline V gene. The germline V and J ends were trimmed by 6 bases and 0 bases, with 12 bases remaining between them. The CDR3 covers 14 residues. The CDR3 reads CASSLAISSYEQYF. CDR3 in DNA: TGTGCCAGCAGCTTAGCGATAAGCTCCTACGAGCAGTACTTC.

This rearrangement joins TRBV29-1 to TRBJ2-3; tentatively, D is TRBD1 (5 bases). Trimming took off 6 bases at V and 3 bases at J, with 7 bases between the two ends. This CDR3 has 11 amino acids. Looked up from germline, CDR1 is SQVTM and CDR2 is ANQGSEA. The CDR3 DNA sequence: TGCAGCGTACAGGAGACAGATACGCAGTATTTT. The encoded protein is CSVQETDTQYF.

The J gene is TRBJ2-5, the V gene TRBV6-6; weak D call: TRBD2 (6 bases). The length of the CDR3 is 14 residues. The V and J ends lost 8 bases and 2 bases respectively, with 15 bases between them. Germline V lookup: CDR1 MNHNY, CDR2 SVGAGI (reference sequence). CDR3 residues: CASRRAEVQETQYF. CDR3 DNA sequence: TGTGCCAGCCGGAGGGCCGAGGTTCAAGAGACCCAGTACTTC.

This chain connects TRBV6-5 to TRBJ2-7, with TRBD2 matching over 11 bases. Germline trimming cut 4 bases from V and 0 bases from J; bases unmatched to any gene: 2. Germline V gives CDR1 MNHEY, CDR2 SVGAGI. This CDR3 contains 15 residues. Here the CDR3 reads CASSSGTSGSYEQYF. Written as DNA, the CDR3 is TGTGCCAGCAGTTCCGGGACTAGCGGCTCCTACGAGCAGTACTTC.

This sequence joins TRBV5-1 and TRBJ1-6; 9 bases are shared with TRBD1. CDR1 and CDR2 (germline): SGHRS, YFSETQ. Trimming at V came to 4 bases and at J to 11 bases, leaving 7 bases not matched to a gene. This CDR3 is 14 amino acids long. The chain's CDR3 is CASSLEDRGTPLHF. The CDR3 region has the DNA TGCGCCAGCAGCCTGGAGGACAGGGGAACACCCCTCCACTTT. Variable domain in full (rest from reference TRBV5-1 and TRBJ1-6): KAGVTQTPRYLIKTRGQQVTLSCSPISGHRSVSWYQQTPGQGLQFLFEYFSETQRNKGNFPGRFSGRQFSNSRSEMNVSTLELGDSALYLCASSLEDRGTPLHFGNGTRLTVT.

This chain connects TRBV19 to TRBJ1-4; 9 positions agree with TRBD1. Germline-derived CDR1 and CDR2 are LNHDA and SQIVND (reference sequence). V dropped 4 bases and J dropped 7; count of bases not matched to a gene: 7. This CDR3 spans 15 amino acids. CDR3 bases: TGTGCCAGTAGTACGGGGACAGGGAATTTTGAAAAACTGTTTTTT. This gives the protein CASSTGTGNFEKLFF.

The CDR3 sequence: CASSPGQGVLGQYF. For the CDR3, the DNA is TGTGCCAGTAGCCCGGGACAGGGGGTTCTAGGGCAGTACTTC. The chain recombines TRBV19 with TRBJ2-7; TRBD1 matches 11 bases. The ends lost 6 bases at V and 9 bases at J; junction bases unmatched: 10. Germline CDR1 and CDR2: LNHDA and SQIVND (reference sequence). The CDR3 covers 14 residues.

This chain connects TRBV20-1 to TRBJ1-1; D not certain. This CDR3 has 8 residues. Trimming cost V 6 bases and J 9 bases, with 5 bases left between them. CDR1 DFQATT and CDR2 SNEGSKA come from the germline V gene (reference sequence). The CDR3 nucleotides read TGCAGTGCGCTAAAAGCTTTCTTT. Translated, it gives CSALKAFF.

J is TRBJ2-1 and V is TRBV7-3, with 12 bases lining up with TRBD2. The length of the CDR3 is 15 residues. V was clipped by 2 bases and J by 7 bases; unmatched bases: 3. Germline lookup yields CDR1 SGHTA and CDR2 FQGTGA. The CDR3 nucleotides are TGTGCCAGCAGCTTAGGGCTAGCGGGAGGGAATGAGCAGTTCTTC. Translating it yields CASSLGLAGGNEQFF.

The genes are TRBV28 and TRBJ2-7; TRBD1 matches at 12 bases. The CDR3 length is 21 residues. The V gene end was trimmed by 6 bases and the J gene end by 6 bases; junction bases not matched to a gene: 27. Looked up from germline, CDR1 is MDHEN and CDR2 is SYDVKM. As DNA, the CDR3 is TGTGCCAGCAGCTTTGACCGGGGGGGAGGGTATGCGGGACAGGGGGCTAGCGAGCAGTACTTC. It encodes CASSFDRGGGYAGQGASEQYF. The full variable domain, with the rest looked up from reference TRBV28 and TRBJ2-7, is DVKVTQSSRYLVKRTGEKVFLECVQDMDHENMFWYRQDPGLGLRLIYFSYDVKMKEKGDIPEGYSVSREKKERFSLILESASTNQTSMYLCASSFDRGGGYAGQGASEQYFGPGTRLTVT.

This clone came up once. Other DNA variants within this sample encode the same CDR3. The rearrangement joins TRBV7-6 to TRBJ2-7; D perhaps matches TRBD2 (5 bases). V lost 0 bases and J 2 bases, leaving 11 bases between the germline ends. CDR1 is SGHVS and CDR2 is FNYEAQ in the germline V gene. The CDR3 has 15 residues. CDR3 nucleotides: TGTGCCAGCAGCTTAGCACTGGACTCCGCCTACGAGCAGTACTTC. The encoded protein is CASSLALDSAYEQYF.

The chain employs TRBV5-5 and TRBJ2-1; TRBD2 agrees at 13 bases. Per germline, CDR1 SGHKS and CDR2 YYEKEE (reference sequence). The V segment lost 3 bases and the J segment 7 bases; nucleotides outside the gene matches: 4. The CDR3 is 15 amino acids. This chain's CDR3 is CASSSRLAGGNEQFF. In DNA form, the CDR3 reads TGTGCCAGCAGCTCGAGACTAGCGGGGGGAAATGAGCAGTTCTTC.